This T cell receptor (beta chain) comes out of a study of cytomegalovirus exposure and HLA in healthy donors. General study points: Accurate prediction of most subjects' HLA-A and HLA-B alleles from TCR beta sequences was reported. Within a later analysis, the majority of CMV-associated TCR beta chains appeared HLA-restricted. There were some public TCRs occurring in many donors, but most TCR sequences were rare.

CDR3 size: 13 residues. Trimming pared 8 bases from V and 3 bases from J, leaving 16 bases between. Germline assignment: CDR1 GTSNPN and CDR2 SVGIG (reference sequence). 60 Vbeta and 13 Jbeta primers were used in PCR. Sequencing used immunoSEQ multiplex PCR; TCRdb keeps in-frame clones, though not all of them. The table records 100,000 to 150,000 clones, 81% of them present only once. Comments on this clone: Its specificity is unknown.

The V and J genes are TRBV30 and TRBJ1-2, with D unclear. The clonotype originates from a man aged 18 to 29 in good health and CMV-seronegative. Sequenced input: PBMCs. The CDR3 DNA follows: TGTGCCAGCGGACTCTCAACGGACTATGGCTACACCTTC. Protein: CASGLSTDYGYTF.